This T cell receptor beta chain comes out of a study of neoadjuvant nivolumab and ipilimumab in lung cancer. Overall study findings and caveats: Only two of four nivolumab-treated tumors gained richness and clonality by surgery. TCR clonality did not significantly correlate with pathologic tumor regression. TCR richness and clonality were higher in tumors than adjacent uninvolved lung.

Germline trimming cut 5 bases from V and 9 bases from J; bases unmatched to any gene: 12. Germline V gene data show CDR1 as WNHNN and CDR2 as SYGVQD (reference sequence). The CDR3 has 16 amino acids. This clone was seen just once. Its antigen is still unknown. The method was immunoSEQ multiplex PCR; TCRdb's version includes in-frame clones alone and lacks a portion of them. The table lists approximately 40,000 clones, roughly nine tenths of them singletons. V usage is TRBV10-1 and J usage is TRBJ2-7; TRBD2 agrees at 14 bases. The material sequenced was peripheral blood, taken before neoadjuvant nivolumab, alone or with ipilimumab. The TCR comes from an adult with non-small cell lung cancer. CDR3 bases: TGCGCCAGCAGTTCCCCCGGGACTAGCGGGAGTACCGCGCAGTACTTC. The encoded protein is CASSSPGTSGSTAQYF.